This T cell receptor (beta chain) was recovered during a study of Tregs in tolerant kidney transplant recipients. General study findings and limits: This study did not directly address biological reproducibility. Validation in larger populations is needed because few patients were studied. Activated donor B cell expansion appeared to reveal the most relevant donor-specific TCRbeta repertoire.

This CDR3 has 14 residues. Trimming pared 4 bases from V and 3 bases from J, leaving 9 bases between. Germline V CDR1 and CDR2: SGHDN, FVKESK. Thawed PBMCs were FACS-sorted into unstimulated CD4+CD25+CD127- regulatory T cells, CD4+CD25- non-regulatory cells, CD4 and CD8 cells. Of note for this clone: Its specificity is unknown.

Sequenced by immunoSEQ multiplex PCR; TCRdb stores in-frame clones only, minus some. This sample has under 300,000 clones; 65% to 85% occur once, and the top ten carry 0.64%. The sequenced sample consisted of CD4+ T cells from blood. This receptor was taken from a human donor in good health. J is TRBJ1-4 and V is TRBV14; D is possibly TRBD1 (5 bases). The CDR3 nucleotides are TGTGCCAGCAGCCCGACAGCGTCTAATGAAAAACTGTTTTTT. Residues: CASSPTASNEKLFF. Using reference TRBV14 and TRBJ1-4 for the parts outside the CDR3, the full variable domain is EAGVTQFPSHSVIEKGQTVTLRCDPISGHDNLYWYRRVMGKEIKFLLHFVKESKQDESGMPNNRFLAERTGGTYSTLKVQPAELEDSGVYFCASSPTASNEKLFFGSGTQLSVL.